This TCR beta chain originates from a study of blood T cell repertoires in COVID-19. The V segment lost 3 bases and the J segment 9 bases; nucleotides outside the gene matches: 5. The CDR3 sequence is 13 residues long. Germline CDR1 and CDR2: SGHTA and FQGNSA. The method was immunoSEQ multiplex PCR; TCRdb's version includes in-frame clones alone and lacks a portion of them. This table holds approximately 110,000 clones, around 90% found once. Sequenced material: peripheral blood. The chain combines TRBV7-2 with TRBJ2-1, with 7 nucleotides matching TRBD1. This TCR came from a woman between 45 and 65 years old with active or convalescent COVID-19. The CDR3 DNA follows: TGTGCCAGCAGCTTCGAACAGGGGTTTGAGCAGTTCTTC. It yields the protein CASSFEQGFEQFF.